This T cell receptor (beta chain) stems from a study of T-cell memory formation after mild COVID-19. Germline trimming cut 5 bases from V and 6 bases from J; bases unmatched to any gene: 6. The CDR3 covers 13 residues. CDR1 and CDR2 (germline): SGHVS, FNYEAQ. In regard to this clonotype: The antigen remains unidentified.

General study results and limits: The main location of contracting CD4+ clones was CM and EM, and that of contracting CD8+ clones was EMRA. Contracting clones from day 15 to 85 had balanced CD4/CD8; later expanders favoured CD4+. Pre-infection memory contained some responding clones, which suggested that cross-reactive memory had joined.

5'RACE, which relied on constant-segment primers, yielded TCR alpha and TCR beta cDNA libraries carrying sample barcodes and UMIs. Via MiXCR, TCRdb re-called the 5' RACE reads, giving one row per CDR3 protein. The sample includes 200,000 to 300,000 distinct CDR3 sequences, 7.5% to 10% seen only once; the top ten take roughly 21%. The V call is TRBV7-6, the J call TRBJ1-1, with 7 bases lining up with TRBD1. Sequencing was done on a sample of PBMCs or a T cell subset sorted from them (not recorded which). This receptor was obtained from a man aged 18-30 years who had mild COVID-19 (a few samples of this study predate the infection). Cell type and time point are not known. The CDR3 loop reads CASSLDREAEAFF. The DNA for the CDR3 is TGTGCCAGCAGCCTTGACAGGGAGGCTGAAGCTTTCTTT.